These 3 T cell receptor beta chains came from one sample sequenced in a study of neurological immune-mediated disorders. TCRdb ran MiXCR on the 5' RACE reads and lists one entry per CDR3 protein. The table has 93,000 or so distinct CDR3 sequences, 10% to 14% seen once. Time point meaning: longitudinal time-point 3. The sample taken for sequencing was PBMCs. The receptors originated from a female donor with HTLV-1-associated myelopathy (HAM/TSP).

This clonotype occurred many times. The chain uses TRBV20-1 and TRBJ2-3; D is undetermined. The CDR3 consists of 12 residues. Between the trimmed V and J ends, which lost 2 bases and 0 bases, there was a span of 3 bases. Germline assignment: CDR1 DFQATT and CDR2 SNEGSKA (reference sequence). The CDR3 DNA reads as TGCAGTGCTAGAACTAGCACAGATACGCAGTATTTT. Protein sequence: CSARTSTDTQYF.

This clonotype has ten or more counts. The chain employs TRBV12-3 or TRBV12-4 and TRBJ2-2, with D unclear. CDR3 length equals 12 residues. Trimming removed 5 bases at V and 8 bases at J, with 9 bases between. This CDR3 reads CASSNSRGELFF. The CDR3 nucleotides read TGTGCCAGCAGTAACTCAAGAGGGGAGCTGTTTTTT.

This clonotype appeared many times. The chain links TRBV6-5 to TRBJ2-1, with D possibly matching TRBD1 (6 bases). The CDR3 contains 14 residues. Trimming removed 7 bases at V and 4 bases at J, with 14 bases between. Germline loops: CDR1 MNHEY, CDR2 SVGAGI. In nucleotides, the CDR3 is TGTGCCAGCACCCCGAGAACAGGGTACAATGAGCAGTTCTTC. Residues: CASTPRTGYNEQFF.